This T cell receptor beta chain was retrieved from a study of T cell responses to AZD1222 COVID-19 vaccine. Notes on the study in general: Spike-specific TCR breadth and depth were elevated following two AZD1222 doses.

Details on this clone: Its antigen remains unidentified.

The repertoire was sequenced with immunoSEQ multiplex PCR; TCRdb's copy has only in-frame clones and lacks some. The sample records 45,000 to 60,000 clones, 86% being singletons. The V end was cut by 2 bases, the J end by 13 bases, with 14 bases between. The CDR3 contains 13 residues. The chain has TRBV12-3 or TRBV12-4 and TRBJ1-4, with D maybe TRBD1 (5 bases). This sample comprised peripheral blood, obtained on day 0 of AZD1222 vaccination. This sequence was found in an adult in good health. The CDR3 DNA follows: TGTGCCAGCAGTTTACCTCCGGGACCAAGACTGTTTTTT. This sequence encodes CASSLPPGPRLFF.